Presented here are 7 T cell receptor beta chains from one specimen sequenced in a study of blood T cell repertoires in COVID-19. This table comes from immunoSEQ multiplex PCR, and its TCRdb copy is limited to in-frame clones, with some not included. The sample consists of roughly 220,000 clones, roughly nine tenths of them appearing once. The sequenced sample was PBMCs or T cells enriched from blood (not recorded which). The receptors were gathered from a woman between 18 and 29 years old in a cohort exposed to, infected with or recovered from COVID-19 (not recorded which).

In this sample, this clone turned up many times. J is TRBJ2-5 and V is TRBV24-1; 11 bases map to TRBD2. Germline values: CDR1 KGHDR, CDR2 SFDVKD. The CDR3 is 15 residues long. J was trimmed by 3 bases and V by 4 bases; bases with no gene match: 3. Here the CDR3 DNA reads TGTGCCACCAGTGAACCGACTAGCGGGAAAGAGACCCAGTACTTC. Translating gives CATSEPTSGKETQYF.

This clone was picked up a small number of times. The chain is built from TRBV5-8 and TRBJ2-1, with D maybe TRBD1 (6 bases). The ends were cut back, 0 bases at V and 3 bases at J, with 10 bases in the middle. This CDR3 is 15 amino acids long. CDR1 and CDR2 from the germline V gene are SGHTS and YDEGEE. CDR3 residues: CASSLGTDSYNEQFF. The CDR3 nucleotides read TGTGCCAGCAGCTTGGGGACAGACAGCTACAATGAGCAGTTCTTC.

The chain employs TRBV27 and TRBJ2-3; a possible D gene is TRBD2 (7 bases). Germline-derived CDR1 and CDR2 are MNHEY and SMNVEV (reference sequence). The CDR3 consists of 16 residues. The germline V and J ends were trimmed by 8 bases and 2 bases, with 20 bases remaining between them. DNA of the CDR3: TGTGCCAGCTCCCGCGAGGGGGGGCGGACCACAGATACGCAGTATTTT. This encodes CASSREGGRTTDTQYF.

V gene TRBV19 combines with J gene TRBJ2-1, with 9 bases identical to TRBD1. CDR1 and CDR2 from the germline V gene are LNHDA and SQIVND (reference sequence). The CDR3 contains 16 residues. J lost 5 bases, V lost 6 bases, and 11 bases had no gene match. In DNA form, the CDR3 reads TGTGCCAGTAGCCCTAAGACAGGGGGAACACACAATGAGCAGTTCTTC. Amino acids: CASSPKTGGTHNEQFF.

The chain is built from TRBV10-2 and TRBJ1-2; 7 bases fit TRBD1. The CDR3 runs 13 residues. The J segment lost 12 bases and the V segment lost 4 bases, leaving 11 bases of the junction unmatched. In germline, CDR1 is WSHSY, CDR2 SAAADI. The CDR3 here is CASSGGGPGQNTF. The CDR3 DNA reads TGCGCCAGCAGTGGTGGGGGGCCGGGACAGAACACCTTC.

This clone was seen a few times. This chain joins TRBV5-4 and TRBJ2-5, with 9 bases lining up with TRBD1. After removal of 4 bases from V and 5 bases from J, the junction contained 6 bases not matched to a gene. In germline, CDR1 is SGHNT, CDR2 YYREEE (reference sequence). This CDR3 is built from 14 residues. The CDR3 is CASSRDRVQETQYF. In nucleotides, the CDR3 is TGTGCCAGCAGCCGGGACAGGGTCCAGGAGACCCAGTACTTC.

The V and J genes are TRBV6-6 and TRBJ2-2; D possibly corresponds to TRBD2 (6 bases). Germline lookup yields CDR1 MNHNY and CDR2 SVGAGI (reference sequence). V lost 6 bases, J lost 4 bases, and 15 bases lay in between. CDR3 length: 15 amino acids. CDR3 DNA: TGTGCCAGCAGCCCCTGGGGACTTGGCACCGGGGAGCTGTTTTTT. Amino acids: CASSPWGLGTGELFF.